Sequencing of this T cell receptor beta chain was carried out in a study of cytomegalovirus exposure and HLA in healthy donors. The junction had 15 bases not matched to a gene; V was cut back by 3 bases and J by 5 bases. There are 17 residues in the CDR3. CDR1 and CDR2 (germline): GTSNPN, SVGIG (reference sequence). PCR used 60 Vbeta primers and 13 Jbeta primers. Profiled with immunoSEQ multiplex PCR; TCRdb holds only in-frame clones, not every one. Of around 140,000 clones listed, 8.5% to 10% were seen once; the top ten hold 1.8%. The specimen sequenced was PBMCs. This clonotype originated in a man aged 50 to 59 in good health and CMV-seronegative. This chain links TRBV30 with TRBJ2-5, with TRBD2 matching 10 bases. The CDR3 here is CAWSSGWGAGGPETQYF. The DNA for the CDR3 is TGTGCCTGGAGCTCGGGTTGGGGAGCGGGGGGGCCGGAGACCCAGTACTTC.